This T cell receptor beta chain was identified in a study of blood T cell repertoires in COVID-19. Across 20 to 25 US areas, participants ranged in age from about 18 to 90 years. Recovered participants had two consecutive negative NP/OP PCR tests, healthcare professional clearance, or symptom resolution. The V gene lost 7 bases and the J gene lost 6 bases, with 15 bases spanning the gap. This CDR3 has 13 residues. Germline values: CDR1 SNHLY, CDR2 FYNNEI. Per the authors' pipeline: Estimated nucleated cell counts came from reference gene primer amplification. Sequencing was performed with immunoSEQ multiplex PCR; in TCRdb, only in-frame clones are kept and a portion is missing. V, J and clone size derive from that table, while D and trimming were established from the DNA sequence. The table shows fewer than 400,000 clones, with approximately 87% occurring only once.

J is TRBJ1-1 and V is TRBV2; D is unresolved. The clonotype comes from a woman in her 50s who had recovered from COVID-19. The sample comprised PBMCs or T cells enriched from blood (not recorded which). CDR3 region: CASTSGQVPEAFF. Written as DNA, the CDR3 is TGTGCCAGCACCTCCGGCCAGGTCCCTGAAGCTTTCTTT.